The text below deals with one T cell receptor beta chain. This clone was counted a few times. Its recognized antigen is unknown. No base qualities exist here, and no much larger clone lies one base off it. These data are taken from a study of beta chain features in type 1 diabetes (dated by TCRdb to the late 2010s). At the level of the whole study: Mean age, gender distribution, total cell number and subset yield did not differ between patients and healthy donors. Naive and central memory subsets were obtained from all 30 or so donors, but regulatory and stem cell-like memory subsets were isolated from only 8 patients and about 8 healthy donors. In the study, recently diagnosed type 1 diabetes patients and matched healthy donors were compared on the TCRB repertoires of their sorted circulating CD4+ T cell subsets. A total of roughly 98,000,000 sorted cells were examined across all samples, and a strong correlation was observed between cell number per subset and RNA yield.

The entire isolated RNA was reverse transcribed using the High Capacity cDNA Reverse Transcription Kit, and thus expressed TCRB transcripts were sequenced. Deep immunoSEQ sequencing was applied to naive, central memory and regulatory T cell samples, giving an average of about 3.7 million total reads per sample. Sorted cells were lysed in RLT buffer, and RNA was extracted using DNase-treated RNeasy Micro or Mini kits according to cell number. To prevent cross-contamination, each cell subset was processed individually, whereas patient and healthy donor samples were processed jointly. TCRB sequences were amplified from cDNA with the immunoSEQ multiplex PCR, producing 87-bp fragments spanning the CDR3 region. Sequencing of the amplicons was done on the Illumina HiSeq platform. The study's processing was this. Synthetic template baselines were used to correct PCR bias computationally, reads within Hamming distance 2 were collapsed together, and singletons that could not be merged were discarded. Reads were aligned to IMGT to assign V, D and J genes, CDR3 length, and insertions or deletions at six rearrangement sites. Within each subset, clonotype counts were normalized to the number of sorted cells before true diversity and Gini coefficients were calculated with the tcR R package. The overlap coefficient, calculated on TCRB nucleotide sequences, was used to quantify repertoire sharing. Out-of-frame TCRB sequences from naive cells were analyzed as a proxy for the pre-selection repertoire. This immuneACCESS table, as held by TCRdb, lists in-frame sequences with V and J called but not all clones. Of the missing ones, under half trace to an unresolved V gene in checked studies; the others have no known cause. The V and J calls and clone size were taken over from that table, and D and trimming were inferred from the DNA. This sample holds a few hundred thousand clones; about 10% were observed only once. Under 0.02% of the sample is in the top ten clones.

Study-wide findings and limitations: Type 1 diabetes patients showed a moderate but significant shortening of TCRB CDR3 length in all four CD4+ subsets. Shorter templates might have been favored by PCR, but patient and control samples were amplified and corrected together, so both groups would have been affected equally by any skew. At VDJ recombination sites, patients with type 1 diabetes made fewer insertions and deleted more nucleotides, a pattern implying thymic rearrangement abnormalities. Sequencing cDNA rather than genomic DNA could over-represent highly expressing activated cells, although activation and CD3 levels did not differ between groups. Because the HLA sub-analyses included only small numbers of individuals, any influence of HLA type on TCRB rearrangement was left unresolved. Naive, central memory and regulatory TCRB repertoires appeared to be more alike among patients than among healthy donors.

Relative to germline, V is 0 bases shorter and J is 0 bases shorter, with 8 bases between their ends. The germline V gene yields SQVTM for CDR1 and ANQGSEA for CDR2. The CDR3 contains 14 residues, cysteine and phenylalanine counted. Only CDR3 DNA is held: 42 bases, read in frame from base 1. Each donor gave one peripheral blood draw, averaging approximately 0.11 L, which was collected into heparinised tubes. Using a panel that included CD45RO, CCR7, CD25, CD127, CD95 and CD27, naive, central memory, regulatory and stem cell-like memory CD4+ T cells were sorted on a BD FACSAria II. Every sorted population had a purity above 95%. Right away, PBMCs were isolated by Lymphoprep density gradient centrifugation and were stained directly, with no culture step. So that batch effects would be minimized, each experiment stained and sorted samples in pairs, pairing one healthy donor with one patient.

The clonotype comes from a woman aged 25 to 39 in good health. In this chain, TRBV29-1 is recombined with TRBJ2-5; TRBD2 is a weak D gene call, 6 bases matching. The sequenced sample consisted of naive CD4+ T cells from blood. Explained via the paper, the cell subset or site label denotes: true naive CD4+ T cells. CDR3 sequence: CSVEEASDQETQYF. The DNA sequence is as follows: TGCAGCGTTGAAGAAGCTAGCGACCAAGAGACCCAGTACTTC.